This TCR beta chain was sequenced during a study of blood T cell repertoires in COVID-19. Study-wide context: Acute and convalescent COVID-19 samples came from the United States, Italy and Spain. PBMCs, B-cell-depleted T cells, or T cells were the source of the cDNA or gDNA that made up the material.

Produced via immunoSEQ multiplex PCR; TCRdb's table is partial and in-frame only. The sample includes approximately 150,000 clones, about 91% of them seen just once. The sequence was collected from a woman in her 50s with acute or convalescent COVID-19. The sequenced material came from peripheral blood.

Here the CDR3 reads CSVEGQGGTYGYTF. Written as DNA, the CDR3 is TGCAGCGTTGAAGGACAGGGGGGAACCTATGGCTACACCTTC. The chain couples TRBV29-1 to TRBJ1-2; 9 bases map to TRBD1. This CDR3 has 14 amino acids. V lost 1 base and J lost 4; bases outside the gene matches: 4. Germline V lookup: CDR1 SQVTM, CDR2 ANQGSEA.